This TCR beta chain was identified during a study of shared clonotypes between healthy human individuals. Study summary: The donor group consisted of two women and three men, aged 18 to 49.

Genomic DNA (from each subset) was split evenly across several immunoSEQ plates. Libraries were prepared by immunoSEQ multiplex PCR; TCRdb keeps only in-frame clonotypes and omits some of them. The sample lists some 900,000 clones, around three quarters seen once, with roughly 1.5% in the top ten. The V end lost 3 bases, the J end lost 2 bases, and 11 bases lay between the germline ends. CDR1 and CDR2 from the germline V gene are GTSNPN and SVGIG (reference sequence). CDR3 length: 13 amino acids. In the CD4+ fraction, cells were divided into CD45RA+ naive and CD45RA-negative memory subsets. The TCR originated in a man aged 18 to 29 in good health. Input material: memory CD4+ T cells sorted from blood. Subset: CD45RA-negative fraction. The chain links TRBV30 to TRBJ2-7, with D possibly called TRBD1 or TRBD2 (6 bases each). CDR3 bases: TGTGCCTGGAGCGCGGGGACAACCTACGAGCAGTACTTC. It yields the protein CAWSAGTTYEQYF. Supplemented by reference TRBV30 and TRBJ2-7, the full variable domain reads SQTIHQWPATLVQPVGSPLSLECTVEGTSNPNLYWYRQAAGRGLQLLFYSVGIGQISSEVPQNLSASRPQDRQFILSSKKLLLSDSGFYLCAWSAGTTYEQYFGPGTRLTVT.